This TCR beta chain was sequenced during a study of vaccination effects on CD4 cells after COVID-19. About the study: Each participant was given two doses of one vaccine (BNT162b2 or mRNA-1273).

The CDR3 runs 17 residues. Germline V gene sequence: CDR1 SGHVS, CDR2 FQNEAQ. V trimming: 5 bases; J trimming: 2 bases; junction bases outside the gene matches: 12. Notes on this clone: No antigen is known for it.

Sequencing was preceded by expansion of antigen-specific CD4+ T cells with viral peptide pools in the ViraFEST assay. Isolating CD4+ T cells followed approximately 9 days of culture. Among the vaccine recipients, none had a prior SARS-CoV-2 infection, and nucleocapsid antibodies were negative. Peptides at about 9.9 ug/ml and IL-2 at 10 IU/ml were added to a few million PBMC per well. Researchers swapped half the medium for IL-2 medium on both days 3 and 7. Points from the study as a whole: Clones of infection and vaccine origin contracted markedly late after vaccination.

Clones were read by immunoSEQ multiplex PCR, and TCRdb kept only the in-frame ones, dropping some. The sample has about 27,000 clones, 72% seen once. This TCR derives from a human donor who received a COVID-19 vaccine. The sample in question was CD4+ T cells from PBMCs cultured with SARS-CoV-2 spike peptides, obtained before COVID-19 vaccination. The rearrangement joins TRBV7-8 to TRBJ1-3, with 7 bases identical to TRBD1. The CDR3 nucleotides read TGTGCCAGCAGCACCCGACAGGGCGCTACTACTGGAAACACCATATATTTT. This translates into CASSTRQGATTGNTIYF.